The rows below give T cell receptor beta chains drawn from one sample of a study of CD8 T cells in Susac syndrome. TCRdb recomputed calls from the immunoSEQ multiplex PCR reads with MiXCR, one row per CDR3 protein. Of approximately 210,000 distinct CDR3 sequences detected, around 93% appear once; the ten largest clones hold about 0.15%. Sequenced: CD4+ T cells from PBMCs. These TCRs come from a human donor with Susac syndrome. Each CDR3 is given with its conserved first and last residue. The order of the fields is clone size, J gene, V gene, D gene, CDR3 DNA, CDR3 protein. D genes are given only for firm matches. Some rows mark clone size as missing; the rest say once, few, many or name a class of expanded clone.

size: NA; J: TRBJ1-1; V: TRBV7-9; D: NA; DNA: TGTGCCACCGAAGCTCCCCAAAAGAACACTGAAGCTTTCTTT; CDR3: CATEAPQKNTEAFF
size: NA; J: TRBJ1-6; V: TRBV14; D: NA; DNA: TGTGCCAGCAGCCATGCTACAGGGAACTCACCCCTCCACTTT; CDR3: CASSHATGNSPLHF
size: NA; J: TRBJ2-3; V: TRBV13; D: NA; DNA: TGTGCCAGCAGGCCTTCGTCCCCCGATACGCAGTATTTT; CDR3: CASRPSSPDTQYF
size: NA; J: TRBJ1-3; V: TRBV6-5; D: NA; DNA: TGTGCCAGCAGTTACTCGAACTCTGGAAACACCATATATTTT; CDR3: CASSYSNSGNTIYF
size: NA; J: TRBJ2-1; V: TRBV12-3/TRBV12-4; D: TRBD1; DNA: TGTGCCAGCAGTATTAGACAGGGTGGAGAGCAGTTCTTC; CDR3: CASSIRQGGEQFF
size: NA; J: TRBJ1-2; V: TRBV18; D: NA; DNA: TGTGCCAGCTCACCACTAGACGGTGGGGGCTACACCTTC; CDR3: CASSPLDGGGYTF
size: NA; J: TRBJ2-1; V: TRBV9; D: NA; DNA: TGTGCCAGCAGCGTAGACCCAGGGACCTACAATGAGCAGTTCTTC; CDR3: CASSVDPGTYNEQFF
size: NA; J: TRBJ1-1; V: TRBV30; D: NA; DNA: TGTGCCTTAGGGAAAGGGCCCCCCGAGGCTTTCTTT; CDR3: CALGKGPPEAFF
size: NA; J: TRBJ1-5; V: TRBV19; D: NA; DNA: TGTGCCAGTAGTATTAGGACAGCCTCGGGCAATCAGCCCCAGCATTTT; CDR3: CASSIRTASGNQPQHF
size: NA; J: TRBJ2-5; V: TRBV6-2/TRBV6-3; D: NA; DNA: TGTGCCAGCAGTTTCACAGGGAGGAAGGAGACCCAGTACTTC; CDR3: CASSFTGRKETQYF
size: NA; J: TRBJ1-4; V: TRBV7-8; D: TRBD1; DNA: TGTGCCAGCAGCCTAGGGGACAGGGGAGCAAAACTGTTTTTT; CDR3: CASSLGDRGAKLFF
size: NA; J: TRBJ2-1; V: TRBV12-3/TRBV12-4; D: NA; DNA: TGTGCCAGCAGCCCGGGGGAAGGACTGACGAATGAGCAGTTCTTC; CDR3: CASSPGEGLTNEQFF
size: NA; J: TRBJ2-3; V: TRBV20-1; D: TRBD2; DNA: TGCAGTGCTAGGGAGCGGGGCGGCACAGATACGCAGTATTTT; CDR3: CSARERGGTDTQYF
size: NA; J: TRBJ2-3; V: TRBV20-1; D: NA; DNA: TGCAGTGCTCAAGGGACTCGCATTTCGGATACGCAGTATTTT; CDR3: CSAQGTRISDTQYF
size: once; J: TRBJ2-5; V: TRBV5-4; D: TRBD2; DNA: TGTGCCAGCAGCTTGGGTAGCGGGGGGGCGACCCAGTACTTC; CDR3: CASSLGSGGATQYF
size: NA; J: TRBJ1-3; V: TRBV30; D: TRBD1; DNA: TGTGCCTGGAGGCCCCGGGACAGGGGAGGTTTCTCTGGAAACACCATATATTTT; CDR3: CAWRPRDRGGFSGNTIYF
size: NA; J: TRBJ2-3; V: TRBV20-1; D: NA; DNA: TGCAGTGCTAGAGATGAGAGGGGAGGAGATACGCAGTATTTT; CDR3: CSARDERGGDTQYF
size: NA; J: TRBJ1-1; V: TRBV18; D: NA; DNA: TGTGCCAGCTCACCAAACCGGGACGGTGAAGCTTTCTTT; CDR3: CASSPNRDGEAFF
size: NA; J: TRBJ1-5; V: TRBV4-1; D: TRBD1; DNA: TGCGCCAGCAGCCAAGCGGACAGGTATAGCAATCAGCCCCAGCATTTT; CDR3: CASSQADRYSNQPQHF
size: NA; J: TRBJ2-2; V: TRBV7-2; D: NA; DNA: TGTGCCAGCAGCCGGACCTCGAACACCGGGGAGCTGTTTTTT; CDR3: CASSRTSNTGELFF
size: NA; J: TRBJ1-1; V: TRBV6-2/TRBV6-3; D: NA; DNA: TGTGCCAGCAGTTATAAGGGGCGAAGAAACACTGAAGCTTTCTTT; CDR3: CASSYKGRRNTEAFF
size: NA; J: TRBJ2-2; V: TRBV30; D: NA; DNA: TGTGCCTGGAGTTCAGGAAGACCCACCGGGGAGCTGTTTTTT; CDR3: CAWSSGRPTGELFF
size: NA; J: TRBJ2-2; V: TRBV24-1; D: NA; DNA: TGTGCCACCAGTGATCGACAGTCCGGGGAGCTGTTTTTT; CDR3: CATSDRQSGELFF
size: NA; J: TRBJ2-6; V: TRBV30; D: TRBD1; DNA: TGTGCCTGGACTGTAGGGGGTCATATAGGACAGGGGGTTCCCTCTGGGGCCAACGTCCTGACTTTC; CDR3: CAWTVGGHIGQGVPSGANVLTF
size: NA; J: TRBJ2-1; V: TRBV20-1; D: NA; DNA: TGCAGTGCTAGAATCCCTACGCACAATGAGCAGTTCTTC; CDR3: CSARIPTHNEQFF
size: NA; J: TRBJ1-5; V: TRBV6-6; D: TRBD1; DNA: TGTGCCAGCAGTTCAGGGGACAGGAGCAATCAGCCCCAGCATTTT; CDR3: CASSSGDRSNQPQHF
size: NA; J: TRBJ1-3; V: TRBV30; D: TRBD1; DNA: TGTGCCTGGAGACAGACAGGGCCCGGCGACACCATATATTTT; CDR3: CAWRQTGPGDTIYF
size: NA; J: TRBJ1-5; V: TRBV7-9; D: NA; DNA: TGTGCCAGCAGCTTCGGGGACGGACATCAGCCCCAGCATTTT; CDR3: CASSFGDGHQPQHF
size: NA; J: TRBJ1-4; V: TRBV20-1; D: NA; DNA: TGCAGTGCTAACCCCACGGGGAAGGCTAATGAAAAACTGTTTTTT; CDR3: CSANPTGKANEKLFF
size: NA; J: TRBJ1-2; V: TRBV5-1; D: NA; DNA: TGCGCCAGCAGCTTGGCAGGGACGTCAAATGGCTACACCTTC; CDR3: CASSLAGTSNGYTF
size: NA; J: TRBJ1-2; V: TRBV12-3/TRBV12-4; D: TRBD1; DNA: TGTGCCAGCAGTACCCCCCCCAGGACAGGCTTATATGGCTACACCTTC; CDR3: CASSTPPRTGLYGYTF
size: NA; J: TRBJ2-1; V: TRBV7-8; D: NA; DNA: TGTGCCAGCAGCGGAGACTGGGGTGGGTGGAATGAGCAGTTCTTC; CDR3: CASSGDWGGWNEQFF
size: once; J: TRBJ1-2; V: TRBV6-1; D: NA; DNA: TGTGCCAGCAGCCCCTCGGGTAGCTATGGCTACACCTTC; CDR3: CASSPSGSYGYTF
size: NA; J: TRBJ1-1; V: TRBV12-3/TRBV12-4; D: NA; DNA: TGTGCCAGCAGGGCCGACGGCACTGAAGCTTTCTTT; CDR3: CASRADGTEAFF
size: NA; J: TRBJ1-5; V: TRBV7-8; D: NA; DNA: TGTGCCAGCAGCCGCGTGGGGGAGCTCAATCAGCCCCAGCATTTT; CDR3: CASSRVGELNQPQHF
size: NA; J: TRBJ1-1; V: TRBV6-2/TRBV6-3; D: NA; DNA: TGTGCCAGCAGTTACTCGGAACAGATTGAAGCTTTCTTT; CDR3: CASSYSEQIEAFF
size: NA; J: TRBJ1-2; V: TRBV2; D: NA; DNA: TGTGCCACCGCTCCCCCCAGGGCCGATGGCTACACCTTC; CDR3: CATAPPRADGYTF
size: NA; J: TRBJ1-6; V: TRBV15; D: NA; DNA: TGTGCCACCAGCAGAGATGGCACGGGGACATGGATCTCACCCCTCCACTTT; CDR3: CATSRDGTGTWISPLHF
size: NA; J: TRBJ2-3; V: TRBV29-1; D: TRBD2; DNA: TGCAGCGCGCCTCTAGCGGGGGACACAGATACGCAGTATTTT; CDR3: CSAPLAGDTDTQYF
size: NA; J: TRBJ1-6; V: TRBV5-1; D: NA; DNA: TGCGCCAGCAGCTTGGTGTCCGACGATTCACCCCTCCACTTT; CDR3: CASSLVSDDSPLHF
size: NA; J: TRBJ1-1; V: TRBV6-5; D: NA; DNA: TGTGCCAGCAGACTCGCTCCGGACAGAGCGGAAGCTTTCTTT; CDR3: CASRLAPDRAEAFF
size: once; J: TRBJ1-5; V: TRBV4-2; D: TRBD1; DNA: TGTGCCAGCAGCCAGGACAGGGGAGGGGAGCCCCAGCATTTT; CDR3: CASSQDRGGEPQHF
size: NA; J: TRBJ1-1; V: TRBV20-1; D: NA; DNA: TGCAGTGCTTCCCCTACGGGCACTGAAGCTTTCTTT; CDR3: CSASPTGTEAFF